The clone carrying this TCR beta chain was found a few times. Study processing details: How many nucleated cells were present was estimated from reference gene primer amplification. Profiling relied on immunoSEQ multiplex PCR, and the TCRdb table lists in-frame clones only, not all of them. V and J calls and clone size come straight from that table; D and trimming were deduced from the DNA. The top ten hold roughly 27% of the sample, which has about 88,000 clones, about 83% seen once. The data were taken from a study of blood T cell repertoires in COVID-19. Study as a whole: Material from acute and convalescent COVID-19 was sourced from the United States, Italy and Spain. T cells, B-cell-depleted T cells, or PBMCs supplied cDNA or gDNA.

Germline CDR1 is SGHTA and CDR2 is FQGNSA. The CDR3 runs to 11 residues. Trimming shortened V by 3 bases and J by 9 bases, and 6 bases separated the two germline ends. The specimen sequenced was peripheral blood. The J gene is TRBJ2-1, the V gene TRBV7-2; D might be TRBD2 (5 bases). This clonotype originated in a human donor in a cohort sampled during active COVID-19. This CDR3 reads CASSLEAEQFF. For the CDR3, the DNA is TGTGCCAGCAGCTTGGAGGCTGAGCAGTTCTTC.